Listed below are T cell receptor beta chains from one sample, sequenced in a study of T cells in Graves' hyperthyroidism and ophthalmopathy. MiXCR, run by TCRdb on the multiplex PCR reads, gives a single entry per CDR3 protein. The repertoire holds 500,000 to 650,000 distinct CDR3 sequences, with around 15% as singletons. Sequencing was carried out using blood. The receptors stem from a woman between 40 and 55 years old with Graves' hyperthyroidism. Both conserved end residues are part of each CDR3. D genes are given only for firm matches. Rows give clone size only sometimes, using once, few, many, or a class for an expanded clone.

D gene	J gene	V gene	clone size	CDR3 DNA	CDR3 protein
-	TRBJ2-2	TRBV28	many	TGTGCCAGCAGCCTCCCCGGGCCCGCGAACACCGGGGAGCTGTTTTTT	CASSLPGPANTGELFF
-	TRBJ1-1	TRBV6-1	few	TGTGCCAGCAGCATGGGACATAAAAACATGAACACTGAAGCTTTCTTT	CASSMGHKNMNTEAFF
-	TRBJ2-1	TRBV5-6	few	TGTGCCAGCAGCTTTAGCGTGAACTCCTACAATGAGCAGTTCTTC	CASSFSVNSYNEQFF
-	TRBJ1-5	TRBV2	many	TGTGCCAGCGGCCTTCGGGTAGGAGGGGATAGCAATCAGCCCCAGCATTTT	CASGLRVGGDSNQPQHF
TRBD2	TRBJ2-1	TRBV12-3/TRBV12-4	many	TGTGCCAGCAGTCCCAACCGACTAGCGGGAGGTGATGAGCAGTTCTTC	CASSPNRLAGGDEQFF
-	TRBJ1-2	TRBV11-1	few	TGTGCCAGCAGCTCTTGGACGGATATTCAAGGGGGATACACCTTC	CASSSWTDIQGGYTF
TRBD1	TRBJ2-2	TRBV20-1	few	TGCAGTGCTAGCCGGGACAGGGGGGTCGGGGAGCTGTTTTTT	CSASRDRGVGELFF
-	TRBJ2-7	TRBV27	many	TGTGCCAGCAGTCCCGAGACAGGCTACGAGCAGTACTTC	CASSPETGYEQYF
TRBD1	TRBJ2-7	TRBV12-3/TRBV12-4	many	TGTGCCAGCAGTTCTCCACCGACAGGGAGAAGGTACGAGCAGTACTTC	CASSSPPTGRRYEQYF
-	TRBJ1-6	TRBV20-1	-	TGCAGTGCTAGATCAAAGCCCGGGGCGCAGACCTATAATTCACCCCTCCACTTT	CSARSKPGAQTYNSPLHF
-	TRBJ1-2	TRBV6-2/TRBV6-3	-	TGTGCCAGCAGTATACAGGGTCCGGGGGGCTATGGCTACACCTTC	CASSIQGPGGYGYTF
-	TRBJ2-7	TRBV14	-	TGTGCCAGCAGCCAAAGGGGGAGCGGGAAGGCTTCAAGGCAGTACTTC	CASSQRGSGKASRQYF
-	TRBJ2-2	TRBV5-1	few	TGCGCCAGCAGCTACCGCTGGGGCCTGAACACCGGGGAGCTGTTTTTT	CASSYRWGLNTGELFF
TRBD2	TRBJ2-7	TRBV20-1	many	TGCAGTGCTAGAGATCGGAGTGGCTGGGGGGGTACGTACGAGCAGTACTTC	CSARDRSGWGGTYEQYF
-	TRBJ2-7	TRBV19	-	TGTGCCAGTAGTATTTCTTCTCATCCCTACGAGCAGTACTTC	CASSISSHPYEQYF
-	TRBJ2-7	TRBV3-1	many	TGTGCCAGCAGCCCCCGGGGCTCTACCCTACGGGAGCAGTACTTC	CASSPRGSTLREQYF
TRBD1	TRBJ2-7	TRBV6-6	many	TGTGCCAGCAGTTACTCAGGGGACAGCCCCTACGAGCAGTACTTC	CASSYSGDSPYEQYF
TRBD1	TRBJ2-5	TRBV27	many	TGTGCCAGCAGTTTAATACAGGGGGCGGAGACCCAGTACTTC	CASSLIQGAETQYF
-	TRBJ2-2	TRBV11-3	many	TGTGCCAGCAGCCCAGACCCGGCCGGGGAGCTGTTTTTT	CASSPDPAGELFF
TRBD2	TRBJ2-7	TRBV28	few	TGTGCCAGCAGTCGACTAGCGGGAAGGGTCGAGCAGTACTTC	CASSRLAGRVEQYF
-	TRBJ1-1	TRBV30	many	TGTGCCTGGAGGAACAGTGGGAACACTGAAGCTTTCTTT	CAWRNSGNTEAFF
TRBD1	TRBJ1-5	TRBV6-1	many	TGTGCCAGCAGTGAAGGACAGGGGCAAAATCAGCCCCAGCATTTT	CASSEGQGQNQPQHF
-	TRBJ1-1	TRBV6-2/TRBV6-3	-	TGTGCCAGCAGTTACTCGACACCCGTAGAAGCTTTCTTT	CASSYSTPVEAFF
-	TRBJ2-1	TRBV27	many	TGTGCCAGCAGTTTATTCGGGGCCTCCTACAATGAGCAGTTCTTC	CASSLFGASYNEQFF
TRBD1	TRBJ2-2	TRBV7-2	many	TGTGCCAGCAGCAGCGACAGGGGGCAGGGCACCGGGGAGCTGTTTTTT	CASSSDRGQGTGELFF
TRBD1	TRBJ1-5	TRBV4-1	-	TGCGCCAGCAGCCAAGATGACAGGGTTCCCCAGCATTTT	CASSQDDRVPQHF